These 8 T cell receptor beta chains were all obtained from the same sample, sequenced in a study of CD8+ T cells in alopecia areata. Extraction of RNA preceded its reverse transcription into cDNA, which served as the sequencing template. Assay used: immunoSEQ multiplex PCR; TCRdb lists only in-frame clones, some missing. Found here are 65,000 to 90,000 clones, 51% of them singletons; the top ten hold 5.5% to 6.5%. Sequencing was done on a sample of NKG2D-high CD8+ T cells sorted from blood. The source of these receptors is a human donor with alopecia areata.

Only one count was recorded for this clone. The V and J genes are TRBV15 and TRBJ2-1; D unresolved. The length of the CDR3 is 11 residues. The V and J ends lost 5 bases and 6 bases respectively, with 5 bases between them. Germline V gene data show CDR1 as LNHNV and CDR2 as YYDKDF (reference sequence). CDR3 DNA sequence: TGTGCCACCAGCGGGTTCAATGAGCAGTTCTTC. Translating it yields CATSGFNEQFF.

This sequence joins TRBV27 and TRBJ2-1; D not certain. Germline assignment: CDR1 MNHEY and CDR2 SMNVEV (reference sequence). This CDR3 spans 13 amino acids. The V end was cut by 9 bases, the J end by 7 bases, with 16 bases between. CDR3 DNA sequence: TGTGCCAGTAAGGACCTTATGGGGAATGAGCAGTTCTTC. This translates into CASKDLMGNEQFF.

CDR3 residues: CASSVEGGTSGTDTQYF. DNA for the CDR3: TGTGCCAGCAGCGTAGAAGGTGGGACTAGCGGCACAGATACGCAGTATTTT. This chain joins TRBV9 and TRBJ2-3, with TRBD2 identical over 10 bases. V was pared by 0 bases and J by 1 base, with 5 bases of the junction left unmatched. Germline V gives CDR1 SGDLS, CDR2 YYNGEE. The CDR3 sequence is 17 residues long.

This CDR3 is CASSQVVGQSSYEQYF. The CDR3 DNA reads TGTGCCAGCAGCCAAGTTGTGGGACAGAGCTCCTACGAGCAGTACTTC. The chain uses TRBV14 and TRBJ2-7; 7 bases map to TRBD1. J was trimmed by 0 bases and V by 1 base; bases with no gene match: 6. CDR3 length: 16 amino acids. From germline, CDR1 is SGHDN and CDR2 FVKESK.

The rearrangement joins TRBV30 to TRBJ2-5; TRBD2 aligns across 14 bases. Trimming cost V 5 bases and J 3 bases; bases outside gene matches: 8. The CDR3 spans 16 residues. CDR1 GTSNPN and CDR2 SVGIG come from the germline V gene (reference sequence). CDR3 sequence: CAWQGLAGGKEETQYF. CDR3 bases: TGTGCCTGGCAAGGACTAGCGGGGGGAAAGGAAGAGACCCAGTACTTC.

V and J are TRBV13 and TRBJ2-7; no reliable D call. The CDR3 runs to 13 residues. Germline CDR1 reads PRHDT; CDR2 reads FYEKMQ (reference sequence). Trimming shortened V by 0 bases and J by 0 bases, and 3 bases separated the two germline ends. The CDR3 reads CASSLGRSYEQYF. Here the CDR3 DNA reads TGTGCCAGCAGCTTAGGCCGCTCCTACGAGCAGTACTTC. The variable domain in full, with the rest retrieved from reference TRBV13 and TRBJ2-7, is AAGVIQSPRHLIKEKRETATLKCYPIPRHDTVYWYQQGPGQDPQFLISFYEKMQSDKGSIPDRFSAQQFSDYHSELNMSSLELGDSALYFCASSLGRSYEQYFGPGTRLTVT.

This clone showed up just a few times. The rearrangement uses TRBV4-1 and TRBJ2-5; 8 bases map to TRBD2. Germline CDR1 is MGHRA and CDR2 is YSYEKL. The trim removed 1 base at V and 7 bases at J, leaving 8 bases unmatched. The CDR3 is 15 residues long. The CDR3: CASSQAGGALGTQYF. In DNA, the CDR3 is TGCGCCAGCAGCCAAGCCGGGGGGGCCCTGGGGACCCAGTACTTC.

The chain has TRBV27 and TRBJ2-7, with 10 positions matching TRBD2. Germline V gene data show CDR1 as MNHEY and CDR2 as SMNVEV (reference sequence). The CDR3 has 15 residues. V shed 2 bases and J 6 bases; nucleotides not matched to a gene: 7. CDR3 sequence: CASSLRALAGLEQYF. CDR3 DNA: TGTGCCAGCAGTTTACGGGCACTAGCGGGACTCGAGCAGTACTTC.